This T cell receptor (beta chain) derives from a study of human CD8 memory T cell subsets. By UMI-labeled 5' RACE, the TCR beta libraries were made. Via MiXCR, TCRdb re-called the 5' RACE reads, giving one row per CDR3 protein. This table holds roughly 8,000 distinct CDR3 sequences, roughly 3.9% found once. The table lists this clonotype with many counts. The CDR3 length is 15 residues. Germline loops: CDR1 MGHRA, CDR2 YSYEKL. V lost 5 bases to trimming and J lost 8 bases; unmatched junction nucleotides: 12. This chain joins TRBV4-1 and TRBJ2-1; TRBD2 aligns across 7 bases. The sequenced sample consisted of CD8+ T cells from PBMCs. This TCR was recovered from a human donor in good health. The CDR3 nucleotides are TGCGCCAGCAGCGGGAGGGCAGGATTTATCGATGAGCAGTTCTTC. Translation: CASSGRAGFIDEQFF.